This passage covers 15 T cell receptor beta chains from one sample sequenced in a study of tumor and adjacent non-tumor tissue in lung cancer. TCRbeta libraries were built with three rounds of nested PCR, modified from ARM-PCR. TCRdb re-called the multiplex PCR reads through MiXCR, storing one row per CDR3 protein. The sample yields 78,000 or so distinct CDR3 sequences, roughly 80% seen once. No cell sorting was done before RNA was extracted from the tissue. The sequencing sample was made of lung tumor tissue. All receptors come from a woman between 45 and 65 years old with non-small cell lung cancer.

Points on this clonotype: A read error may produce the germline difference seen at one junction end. In nucleotides, the CDR3 is TGTGCCAGCATCTATCAGCGGGAGGGCAGCGGGAAGCTGTTTTTT. Translating gives CASIYQREGSGKLFF. V usage is TRBV11-1 and J usage is TRBJ2-2, with TRBD2 matching over 10 bases. The germline CDR1 and CDR2 sequences are SGHAT and FQDESV (reference sequence). The CDR3 totals 15 residues.

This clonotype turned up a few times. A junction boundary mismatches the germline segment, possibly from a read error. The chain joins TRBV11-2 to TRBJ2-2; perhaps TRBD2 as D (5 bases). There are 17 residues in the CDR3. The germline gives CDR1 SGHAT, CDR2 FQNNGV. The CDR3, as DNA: TGTGCCAGTGGCAGGTCACTAAGTCGGGGAAACACCAGGGAGCTGTTTTTT. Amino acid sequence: CASGRSLSRGNTRELFF.

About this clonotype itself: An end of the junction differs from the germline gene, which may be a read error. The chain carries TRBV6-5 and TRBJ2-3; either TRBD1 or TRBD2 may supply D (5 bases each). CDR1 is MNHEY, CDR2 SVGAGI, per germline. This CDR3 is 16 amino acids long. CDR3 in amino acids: CASSFSLTGRTDTHYF. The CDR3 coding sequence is TGTGCCAGCAGTTTCTCGCTTACGGGACGCACAGATACGCACTATTTT.

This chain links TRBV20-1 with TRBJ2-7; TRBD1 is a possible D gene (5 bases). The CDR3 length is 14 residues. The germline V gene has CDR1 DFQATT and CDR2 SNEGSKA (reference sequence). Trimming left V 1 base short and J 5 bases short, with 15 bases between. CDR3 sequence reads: CSARALTVLNEQYF. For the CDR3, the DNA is TGCAGTGCTAGAGCCTTGACAGTACTCAACGAGCAGTACTTC.

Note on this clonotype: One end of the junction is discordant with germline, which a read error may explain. Here the CDR3 DNA reads TGTGCCAACAGCCAAGAGATGTGGCGGGAGGGCTCCTTAGCCAAAAACATTCAGTACTTC. Protein: CANSQEMWREGSLAKNIQYF. The chain is built from TRBV4-1 and TRBJ2-4; 9 positions match TRBD2. There are 20 residues in the CDR3. Germline CDR1 is MGHRA and CDR2 is YSYEKL.

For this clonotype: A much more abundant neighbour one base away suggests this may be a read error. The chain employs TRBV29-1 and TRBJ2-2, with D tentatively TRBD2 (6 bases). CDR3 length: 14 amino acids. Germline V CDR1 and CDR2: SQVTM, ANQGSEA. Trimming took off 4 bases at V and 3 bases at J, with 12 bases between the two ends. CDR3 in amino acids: CSVGGGVDTGELFF. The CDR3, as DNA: TGCAGCGTTGGTGGAGGGGTGGACACCGGGGAGCTGTTTTTT.

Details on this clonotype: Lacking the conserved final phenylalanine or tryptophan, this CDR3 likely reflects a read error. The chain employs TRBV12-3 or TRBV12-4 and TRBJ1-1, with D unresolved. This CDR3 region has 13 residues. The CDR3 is CASSFWGNTGAFI. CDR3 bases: TGTGCCAGCAGTTTTTGGGGAAACACTGGAGCTTTCATT.

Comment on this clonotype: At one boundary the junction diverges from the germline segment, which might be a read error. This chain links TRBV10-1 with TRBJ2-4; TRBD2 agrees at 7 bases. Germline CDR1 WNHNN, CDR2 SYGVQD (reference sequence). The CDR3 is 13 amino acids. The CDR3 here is CANSAWEGNIQNF. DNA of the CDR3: TGCGCCAACAGTGCTTGGGAGGGTAACATTCAGAACTTC.

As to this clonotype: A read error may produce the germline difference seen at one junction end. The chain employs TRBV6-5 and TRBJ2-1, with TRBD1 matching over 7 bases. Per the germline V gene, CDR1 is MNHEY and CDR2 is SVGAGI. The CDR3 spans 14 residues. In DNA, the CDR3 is TGCACCAGCAGTTCCAGGGGGACCTACAATGAGCAGTTCTTC. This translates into CTSSSRGTYNEQFF.

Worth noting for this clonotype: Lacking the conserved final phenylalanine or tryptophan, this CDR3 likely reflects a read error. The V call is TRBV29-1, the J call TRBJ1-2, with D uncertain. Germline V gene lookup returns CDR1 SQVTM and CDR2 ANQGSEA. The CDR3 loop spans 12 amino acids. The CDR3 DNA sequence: TGCAGCGGTGACTCGTTGGAATATGTCTACACCTTA. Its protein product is CSGDSLEYVYTL.

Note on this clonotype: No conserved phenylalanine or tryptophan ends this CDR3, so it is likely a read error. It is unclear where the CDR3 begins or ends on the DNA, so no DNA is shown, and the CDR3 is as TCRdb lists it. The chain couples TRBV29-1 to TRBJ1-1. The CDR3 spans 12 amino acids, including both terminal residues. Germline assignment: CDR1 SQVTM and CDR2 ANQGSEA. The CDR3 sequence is CSVKPGNTETFL.

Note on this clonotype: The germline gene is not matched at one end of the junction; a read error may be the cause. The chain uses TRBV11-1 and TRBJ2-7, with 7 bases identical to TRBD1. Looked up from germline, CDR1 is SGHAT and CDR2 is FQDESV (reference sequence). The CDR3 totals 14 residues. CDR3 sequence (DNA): TGTGCTAACAGCCACTGGGACAGCTCCTACGAGCAGAACTTC. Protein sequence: CANSHWDSSYEQNF.

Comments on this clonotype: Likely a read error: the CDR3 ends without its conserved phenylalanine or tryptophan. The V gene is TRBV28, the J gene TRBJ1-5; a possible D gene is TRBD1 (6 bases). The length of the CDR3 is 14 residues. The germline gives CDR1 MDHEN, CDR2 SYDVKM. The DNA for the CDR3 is TGTACCAGCAGTTACAGGGCAGTTAGTCAGCCCCAGCATTTA. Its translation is CTSSYRAVSQPQHL.

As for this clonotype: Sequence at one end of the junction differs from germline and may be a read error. The chain's CDR3 is CAIDTGGRTNEQLF. CDR3 sequence (DNA): TGTGCCATCGACACGGGAGGGCGCACGAATGAGCAGTTATTC. This chain joins TRBV10-3 and TRBJ2-1; TRBD2 aligns across 8 bases. Germline lookup yields CDR1 ENHRY and CDR2 SYGVKD. The CDR3 runs 14 residues.

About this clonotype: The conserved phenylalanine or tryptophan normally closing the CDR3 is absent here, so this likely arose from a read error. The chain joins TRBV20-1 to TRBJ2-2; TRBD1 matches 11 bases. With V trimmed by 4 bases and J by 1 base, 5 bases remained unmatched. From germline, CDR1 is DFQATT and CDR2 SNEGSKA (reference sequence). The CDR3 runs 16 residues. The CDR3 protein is CSAKSGTGGNTGELFL. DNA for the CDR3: TGCAGTGCTAAATCTGGGACAGGGGGGAACACCGGGGAGCTGTTTCTT.